This T cell receptor (beta chain) was retrieved from a study of T cell responses to AZD1222 COVID-19 vaccine. As to this clone: Its antigen is not known.

In germline, CDR1 is LGHDT, CDR2 YNNKEL (reference sequence). V was trimmed by 4 bases and J by 1 base, leaving 10 bases between them. This CDR3 has 14 residues. Produced via immunoSEQ multiplex PCR; TCRdb's table is partial and in-frame only. This table holds about 140,000 clones, 90% found once. Study-wide results and limits: CD4 TCRs covered the whole spike, strongest at regions 160-218 and 743-854.

Specimen: peripheral blood, collected on day 0 of AZD1222 vaccination. The chain recombines TRBV3-1 (or the pseudogene TRBV3-2) with TRBJ1-1, with D possibly being TRBD1 (5 bases). The receptor was isolated from an adult in good health. The DNA of the CDR3 is TGTGCCAGCAGCCCACCGGGGCCGAACACTGAAGCTTTCTTT. Its protein product is CASSPPGPNTEAFF.